This T cell receptor beta chain was sequenced for a study of shared clonotypes between healthy human individuals. Findings of the study overall: Shared across four donors were around 4.7% of the naive CD4 clonotypes.

Some clones are missing from TCRdb's copy, which holds only in-frame ones; the method was immunoSEQ multiplex PCR. The sample lists a few million clones; approximately 95% were seen once. As regards this clone: The antigen remains unidentified.

CDR3 length: 14 amino acids. Trimming removed 7 bases at V and 8 bases at J, with 20 bases between. Germline V gene data show CDR1 as MNHNS and CDR2 as SASEGT. Donors were Caucasian adults residing in Nashville, Tennessee, USA. CD4+ cells yielded CD45RA+ naive and CD45RA-negative memory subsets. This TCR derives from a man between 18 and 29 years old in good health. This sequence joins TRBV6-1 and TRBJ1-1, with a weak D call TRBD1 (5 bases). The sequencing input was naive CD4+ T cells sorted from blood. The subset denotes: CD45RA+ positively selected. The CDR3: CASMRPPAGPEAFF. CDR3 in DNA: TGTGCCAGCATGCGGCCTCCGGCAGGGCCGGAAGCTTTCTTT.